Listed below are T cell receptor beta chains from one sample, sequenced in a study of T cell clones after liver transplantation. Data came from immunoSEQ multiplex PCR; TCRdb stores just in-frame clones and leaves some out. The repertoire holds about 120,000 clones, with approximately 90% as singletons. The sample here was CD4+ T cells from blood, taken 12 months after liver transplant. Receptor source: a human patient who received a liver transplant. Some T cells here may be from the graft donor. Both conserved end residues are part of each CDR3. The D gene is left open where the match is weak. Some rows have no size entry. The others give once, few or many, or a class for an expanded clone.

J: TRBJ2-2; V: TRBV5-6; D: .; size: .; CDR3: CASSFLGAWGNGELFF; DNA: TGTGCCAGCAGCTTTCTTGGGGCCTGGGGGAACGGGGAGCTGTTTTTT
J: TRBJ2-3; V: TRBV11-2; D: TRBD1; size: .; CDR3: CASSPRDSGTDTQYF; DNA: TGTGCCAGCAGCCCCCGGGACAGCGGCACAGATACGCAGTATTTT
J: TRBJ1-4; V: TRBV5-5; D: .; size: .; CDR3: CASRPGVGEEKLFF; DNA: TGTGCCAGCAGACCAGGAGTAGGGGAGGAAAAACTGTTTTTT
J: TRBJ2-1; V: TRBV9; D: TRBD2; size: once; CDR3: CASSLRLAGGTYNEQFF; DNA: TGTGCCAGCAGCCTCCGACTAGCGGGAGGAACGTACAATGAGCAGTTCTTC
J: TRBJ1-5; V: TRBV5-1; D: TRBD1; size: .; CDR3: CASSPGTGINQPQHF; DNA: TGCGCCAGCAGTCCCGGGACAGGGATTAATCAGCCCCAGCATTTT
J: TRBJ1-5; V: TRBV30; D: TRBD1; size: few; CDR3: CAWSVGTARSQPQHF; DNA: TGTGCCTGGAGTGTAGGGACAGCCCGGAGTCAGCCCCAGCATTTT
J: TRBJ1-1; V: TRBV6-1; D: .; size: few; CDR3: CASSDRGRTEAFF; DNA: TGTGCCAGCAGCGACAGAGGGAGGACTGAAGCTTTCTTT
J: TRBJ2-3; V: TRBV6-5; D: TRBD2; size: .; CDR3: CASRPSGRKADTQYF; DNA: TGTGCCAGCAGACCTAGCGGGAGGAAGGCAGATACGCAGTATTTT
J: TRBJ2-5; V: TRBV4-3; D: TRBD1; size: once; CDR3: CASSQSQGYQETQYF; DNA: TGCGCCAGCAGCCAGTCACAGGGGTATCAAGAGACCCAGTACTTC
J: TRBJ2-3; V: TRBV5-6; D: .; size: once; CDR3: CASSPFSGVTDTQYF; DNA: TGTGCCAGCAGCCCCTTTTCGGGAGTCACAGATACGCAGTATTTT
J: TRBJ1-4; V: TRBV9; D: TRBD1; size: .; CDR3: CASSGGTAATNEKLFF; DNA: TGTGCCAGCAGCGGCGGGACAGCTGCAACTAATGAAAAACTGTTTTTT
J: TRBJ2-5; V: TRBV7-2; D: TRBD1; size: .; CDR3: CASRRGRGETQYF; DNA: TGTGCCAGCAGACGGGGCAGGGGGGAGACCCAGTACTTC
J: TRBJ2-3; V: TRBV5-1; D: .; size: .; CDR3: CASSRGTASTDTQYF; DNA: TGCGCCAGCAGCCGGGGGACAGCTAGCACAGATACGCAGTATTTT
J: TRBJ2-7; V: TRBV12-2; D: .; size: .; CDR3: CASRTTTGPYEQYF; DNA: TGTGCAAGTCGCACAACGACAGGCCCCTACGAGCAGTACTTC
J: TRBJ1-4; V: TRBV9; D: .; size: .; CDR3: CASSIRRHLQGDNEKLFF; DNA: TGTGCCAGCAGCATCCGCCGCCATCTACAGGGTGATAATGAAAAACTGTTTTTT
J: TRBJ2-1; V: TRBV28; D: .; size: .; CDR3: CAGRTLSYNEQFF; DNA: TGTGCCGGGAGGACCCTCTCCTACAATGAGCAGTTCTTC
J: TRBJ2-1; V: TRBV29-1; D: .; size: once; CDR3: CSVGRGGEQFF; DNA: TGCAGCGTTGGGCGGGGCGGTGAGCAGTTCTTC
J: TRBJ1-2; V: TRBV4-1; D: .; size: few; CDR3: CASSQGGLGYGYTF; DNA: TGCGCCAGCAGCCAAGGGGGGCTCGGCTATGGCTACACCTTC
J: TRBJ1-5; V: TRBV28; D: .; size: .; CDR3: CASSQGYQPQHF; DNA: TGTGCCAGCAGCCAGGGTTATCAGCCCCAGCATTTT
J: TRBJ1-3; V: TRBV4-3; D: .; size: .; CDR3: CASSQEGGSGNTIYF; DNA: TGCGCCAGCAGCCAAGAAGGGGGTTCTGGAAACACCATATATTTT
J: TRBJ2-2; V: TRBV28; D: .; size: .; CDR3: CASTSAAGTTTTGELFF; DNA: TGTGCCAGCACCTCCGCCGCAGGGACGACGACGACCGGGGAGCTGTTTTTT
J: TRBJ2-1; V: TRBV29-1; D: TRBD2; size: .; CDR3: CSVIPGTRGEQFF; DNA: TGCAGCGTGATTCCCGGGACTAGGGGTGAGCAGTTCTTC
J: TRBJ2-5; V: TRBV5-1; D: .; size: .; CDR3: CASSLAGGHGETQYF; DNA: TGCGCCAGCAGCTTGGCTGGGGGGCATGGAGAGACCCAGTACTTC
J: TRBJ2-3; V: TRBV4-3; D: .; size: .; CDR3: CASSQDRGADTQYF; DNA: TGCGCCAGCAGCCAAGATCGTGGGGCAGATACGCAGTATTTT
J: TRBJ1-1; V: TRBV5-6; D: .; size: .; CDR3: CASSLGRWSPEAFF; DNA: TGTGCCAGCAGCCTGGGGCGGTGGAGCCCTGAAGCTTTCTTT
J: TRBJ2-3; V: TRBV28; D: TRBD2; size: .; CDR3: CASSLKTSGRLVADTQYF; DNA: TGTGCCAGCAGTTTGAAAACTAGCGGGAGGCTGGTTGCAGATACGCAGTATTTT
J: TRBJ1-3; V: TRBV7-8; D: .; size: once; CDR3: CASRGAGSGNTIYF; DNA: TGTGCCAGCAGAGGGGCAGGGTCTGGAAACACCATATATTTT
J: TRBJ2-1; V: TRBV7-9; D: TRBD2; size: .; CDR3: CASSLEGGRYNEQFF; DNA: TGTGCCAGCAGCTTAGAAGGCGGGAGGTACAATGAGCAGTTCTTC
J: TRBJ2-3; V: TRBV29-1; D: .; size: .; CDR3: CSAASWGSTDTQYF; DNA: TGCAGCGCCGCATCTTGGGGCTCGACAGATACGCAGTATTTT